This record covers a single T cell receptor beta chain. Antigen unknown. These data are taken from a study of cytomegalovirus exposure and HLA in healthy donors. Study conclusions and caveats: By a later analysis, the bulk of CMV-associated TCR beta chains appeared HLA-restricted. Using the classifier, cytomegalovirus status was reportedly diagnosed with high specificity and sensitivity. Later analysis associated a missense DCLRE1C variant with TCR beta V- and J-gene trimming.

The ends were cut back, 1 base at V and 3 bases at J, with 12 bases in the middle. The CDR3 has 15 residues. Germline CDR1 SEHNR, CDR2 FQNEAQ (reference sequence). Use of 60 Vbeta and 13 Jbeta primers characterized the PCR. The protocol was immunoSEQ multiplex PCR, while the TCRdb copy is restricted to in-frame clones and leaves out a portion. The sample totals some 52,000 clones; its top ten clones hold 12%. The TCR was taken from a woman aged 55-75 years in good health and CMV-seropositive. This chain joins TRBV7-9 and TRBJ1-2; D gene uncertain. The sample comprised PBMCs. The CDR3 loop reads CASSLGAGRDYGYTF. CDR3 DNA sequence: TGTGCCAGCAGCTTAGGGGCCGGGAGGGACTATGGCTACACCTTC.